The 13 T cell receptor beta chains presented below share a single source sample, sequenced in a study of cytomegalovirus exposure and HLA in healthy donors. The study ran its PCR with 60 Vbeta and 13 Jbeta primers. TCRdb's copy holds only in-frame clones and misses some; the assay was immunoSEQ multiplex PCR. This table holds 130,000 or so clones. The sample was PBMCs. The origin of the receptors is an older woman in good health and CMV-seronegative.

This chain connects TRBV2 to TRBJ1-1; TRBD1 matches 7 bases. Trimming removed 2 bases from V and 5 bases from J; junction bases left unmatched: 5. This CDR3 contains 14 residues. Germline loops: CDR1 SNHLY, CDR2 FYNNEI. The CDR3 nucleotides are TGTGCCAGCAGTGAAAATAACAGGGGAACTGAAGCTTTCTTT. Protein sequence: CASSENNRGTEAFF.

The genes are TRBV28 and TRBJ2-3; possible D gene TRBD1, 6 bases. Germline loops: CDR1 MDHEN, CDR2 SYDVKM. The CDR3 runs to 15 residues. V was trimmed by 6 bases and J by 2 bases, leaving 15 bases between them. The chain's CDR3 is CASSLGQGHTDTQYF. For the CDR3, the DNA is TGTGCCAGCAGCCTTGGCCAGGGACACACAGATACGCAGTATTTT.

This chain joins TRBV7-9 and TRBJ2-5, with D possibly TRBD2 on 5 matching bases. The CDR3 is made up of 16 amino acids. Trimming removed 2 bases at V and 1 base at J, with 14 bases between. Germline values: CDR1 SEHNR, CDR2 FQNEAQ (reference sequence). Here the CDR3 DNA reads TGTGCCAGCAGCTTAACGAGAGGGCAGGCCCAAGAGACCCAGTACTTC. It specifies CASSLTRGQAQETQYF.

This chain uses TRBV5-1 with TRBJ1-2; TRBD1 is a possible D gene (6 bases). Germline loops: CDR1 SGHRS, CDR2 YFSETQ. The CDR3 is 13 amino acids. Trimming took off 0 bases at V and 7 bases at J, with 10 bases between the two ends. DNA of the CDR3: TGCGCCAGCAGCTTGGGACAGGTTGGTGGCTACACCTTC. It encodes CASSLGQVGGYTF.

The gene calls are TRBV2 and TRBJ1-5; 9 bases are shared with TRBD1. Looked up from germline, CDR1 is SNHLY and CDR2 is FYNNEI. The CDR3 sequence is 14 residues long. The V and J ends lost 4 bases and 7 bases, in that order; junction bases with no gene match: 5. The CDR3 protein is CASSGGTGKQPQHF. The DNA of the CDR3 is TGTGCCAGCAGTGGTGGGACAGGGAAGCAGCCCCAGCATTTT.

J is TRBJ1-2 and V is TRBV19; 7 bases agree with TRBD1. V lost 5 bases and J lost 3; bases outside the gene matches: 12. Germline CDR1 and CDR2: LNHDA and SQIVND (reference sequence). This CDR3 has 16 residues. This CDR3 is CASSPAGQLAYYGYTF. The CDR3 DNA is TGTGCCAGTAGTCCTGCGGGACAGCTTGCCTACTATGGCTACACCTTC.

The V and J genes are TRBV27 and TRBJ1-6, with unresolved D. Trimming shortened V by 0 bases and J by 4 bases, and 7 bases separated the two germline ends. Germline CDR1 reads MNHEY; CDR2 reads SMNVEV (reference sequence). The CDR3 is 15 amino acids. The CDR3 loop is CASSLSGQYNSPLHF. In nucleotides, the CDR3 is TGTGCCAGCAGTTTATCGGGCCAGTATAATTCACCCCTCCACTTT.

This rearrangement joins TRBV27 to TRBJ2-3; 7 bases are shared with TRBD1. CDR1 MNHEY and CDR2 SMNVEV come from the germline V gene (reference sequence). The CDR3 has 15 residues. V lost 3 bases, J lost 0 bases, and 3 bases stayed unmatched. The CDR3 sequence: CASSFRDSSTDTQYF. The CDR3 DNA follows: TGTGCCAGCAGTTTCCGGGACAGTAGCACAGATACGCAGTATTTT.

J is TRBJ2-5 and V is TRBV2; possibly TRBD2 for D (7 bases). The CDR3 is 15 amino acids. CDR1 SNHLY and CDR2 FYNNEI come from the germline V gene. V was pared by 4 bases and J by 4 bases, with 16 bases between. CDR3 in amino acids: CASSGTEGGGETQYF. The DNA of the CDR3 is TGTGCCAGCAGTGGGACTGAGGGAGGGGGAGAGACCCAGTACTTC. The full variable domain, its missing parts supplied by reference TRBV2 and TRBJ2-5, is EPEVTQTPSHQVTQMGQEVILRCVPISNHLYFYWYRQILGQKVEFLVSFYNNEISEKSEIFDDQFSVERPDGSNFTLKIRSTKLEDSAMYFCASSGTEGGGETQYFGPGTRLLVL.

The chain joins TRBV28 to TRBJ2-7; D remains ambiguous. The CDR3 consists of 15 residues. Germline V gives CDR1 MDHEN, CDR2 SYDVKM. V lost 6 bases and J lost 1, with 16 bases in between. The CDR3 here is CASSPPRSHSYEQYF. CDR3 in DNA: TGTGCCAGCAGCCCTCCCAGGTCTCATTCCTACGAGCAGTACTTC.

The chain carries TRBV11-2 and TRBJ2-1; D not resolved. The V gene lost 0 bases and the J gene lost 7 bases, with 10 bases spanning the gap. This CDR3 has 14 residues. Germline CDR1 and CDR2: SGHAT and FQNNGV. CDR3 sequence (DNA): TGTGCCAGCAGCTTAGATCGTGACAAAAATGAGCAGTTCTTC. Translated, it gives CASSLDRDKNEQFF.

The chain employs TRBV6-5 and TRBJ1-5; D not resolved. Trimming took off 0 bases at V and 0 bases at J, with 6 bases between the two ends. This CDR3 has 15 residues. CDR1 is MNHEY, CDR2 SVGAGI, per germline. CDR3 in amino acids: CASSYSQFSNQPQHF. Written as DNA, the CDR3 is TGTGCCAGCAGTTACTCGCAGTTTAGCAATCAGCCCCAGCATTTT.

The CDR3 spells CAITPTGVATEAFF. The CDR3, as DNA: TGTGCCATCACCCCCACAGGGGTGGCCACTGAAGCTTTCTTT. This chain connects TRBV10-3 to TRBJ1-1, with 7 bases lining up with TRBD1. V gave up 7 bases and J gave up 4 bases; unmatched junction bases: 9. Germline V CDR1 and CDR2: ENHRY, SYGVKD. The CDR3 loop spans 14 amino acids.